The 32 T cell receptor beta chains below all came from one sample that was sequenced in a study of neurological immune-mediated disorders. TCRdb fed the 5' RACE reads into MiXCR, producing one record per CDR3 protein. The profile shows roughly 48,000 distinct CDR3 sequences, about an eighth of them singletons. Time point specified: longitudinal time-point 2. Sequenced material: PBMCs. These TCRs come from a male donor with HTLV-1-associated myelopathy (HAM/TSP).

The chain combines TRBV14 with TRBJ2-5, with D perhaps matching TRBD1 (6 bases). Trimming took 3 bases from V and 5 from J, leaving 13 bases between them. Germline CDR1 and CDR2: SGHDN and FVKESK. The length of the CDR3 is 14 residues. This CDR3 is CASSHRTVHETQYF. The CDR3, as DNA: TGTGCCAGCAGCCATCGGACAGTCCATGAGACCCAGTACTTC.

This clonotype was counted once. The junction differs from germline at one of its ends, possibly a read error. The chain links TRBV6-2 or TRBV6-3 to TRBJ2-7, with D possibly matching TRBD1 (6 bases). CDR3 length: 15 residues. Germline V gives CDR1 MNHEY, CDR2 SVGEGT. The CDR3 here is CASSDLGIGGYQQYF. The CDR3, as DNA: TGTGCTAGCAGTGACCTCGGGATTGGGGGCTACCAGCAGTACTTC.

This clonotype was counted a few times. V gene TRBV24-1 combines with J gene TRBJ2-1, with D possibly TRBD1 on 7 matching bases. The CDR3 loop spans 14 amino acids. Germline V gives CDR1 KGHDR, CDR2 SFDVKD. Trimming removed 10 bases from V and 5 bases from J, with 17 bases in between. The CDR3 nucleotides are TGTGCCACGGGGGGACAGAGCAACAACAATGAGCAGTTCTTC. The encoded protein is CATGGQSNNNEQFF.

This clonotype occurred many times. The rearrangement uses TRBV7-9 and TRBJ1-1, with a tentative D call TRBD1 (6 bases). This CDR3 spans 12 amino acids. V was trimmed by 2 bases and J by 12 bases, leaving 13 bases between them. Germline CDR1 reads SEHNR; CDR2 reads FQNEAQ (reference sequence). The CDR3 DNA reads TGTGCCAGCAGCTTATCATCAGGGGCAACTTTCTTT. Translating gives CASSLSSGATFF.

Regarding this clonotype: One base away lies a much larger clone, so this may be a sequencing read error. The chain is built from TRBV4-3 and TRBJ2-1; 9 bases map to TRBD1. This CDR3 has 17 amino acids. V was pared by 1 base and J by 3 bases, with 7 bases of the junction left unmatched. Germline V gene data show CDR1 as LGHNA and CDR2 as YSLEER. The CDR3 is CASSQGQGESLYNEQFF. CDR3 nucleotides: TGCGCCAGCAGCCAAGGACAGGGGGAGAGCCTCTACAATGAGCAGTTCTTC.

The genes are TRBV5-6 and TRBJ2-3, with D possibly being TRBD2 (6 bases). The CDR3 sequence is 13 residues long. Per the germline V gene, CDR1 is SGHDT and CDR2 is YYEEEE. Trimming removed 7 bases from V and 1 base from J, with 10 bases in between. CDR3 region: CASGGRGTDTQYF. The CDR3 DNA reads TGTGCCAGCGGAGGGCGAGGCACAGATACGCAGTATTTT.

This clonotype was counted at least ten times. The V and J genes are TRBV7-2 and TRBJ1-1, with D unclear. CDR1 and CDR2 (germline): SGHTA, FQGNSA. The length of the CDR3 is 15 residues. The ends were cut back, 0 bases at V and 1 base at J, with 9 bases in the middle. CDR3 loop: CASSLAGRSNTEAFF. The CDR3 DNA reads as TGTGCCAGCAGCTTAGCGGGCAGATCGAACACTGAAGCTTTCTTT.

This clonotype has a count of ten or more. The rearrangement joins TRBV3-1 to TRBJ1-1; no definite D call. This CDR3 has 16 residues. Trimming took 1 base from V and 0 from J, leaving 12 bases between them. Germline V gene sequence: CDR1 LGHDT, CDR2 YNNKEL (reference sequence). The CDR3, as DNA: TGTGCCAGCAGCCAAGGGGAGGTGATGATGAACACTGAAGCTTTCTTT. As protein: CASSQGEVMMNTEAFF. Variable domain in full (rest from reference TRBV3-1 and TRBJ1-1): DTAVSQTPKYLVTQMGNDKSIKCEQNLGHDTMYWYKQDSKKFLKIMFSYNNKELIINETVPNRFSPKSPDKAHLNLHINSLELGDSAVYFCASSQGEVMMNTEAFFGQGTRLTVV.

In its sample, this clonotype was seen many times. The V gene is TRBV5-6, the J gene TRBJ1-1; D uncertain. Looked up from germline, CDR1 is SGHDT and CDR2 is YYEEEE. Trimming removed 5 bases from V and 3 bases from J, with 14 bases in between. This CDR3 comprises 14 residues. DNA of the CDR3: TGTGCCAGCAGTCTAGGGATTAAGGACACTGAAGCTTTCTTT. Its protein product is CASSLGIKDTEAFF.

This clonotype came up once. CDR3 residues: CASRPATVDEQYF. As DNA, the CDR3 is TGTGCCAGCAGACCCGCGACAGTGGACGAGCAGTACTTC. The genes are TRBV7-9 and TRBJ2-7; perhaps TRBD1 as D (5 bases). The ends were cut back, 6 bases at V and 5 bases at J, with 14 bases in the middle. Germline-derived CDR1 and CDR2 are SEHNR and FQNEAQ (reference sequence). The CDR3 is 13 residues long.

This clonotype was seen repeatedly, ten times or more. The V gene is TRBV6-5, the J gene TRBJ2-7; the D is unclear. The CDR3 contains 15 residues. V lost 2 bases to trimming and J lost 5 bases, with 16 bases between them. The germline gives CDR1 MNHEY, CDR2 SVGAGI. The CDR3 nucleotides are TGTGCCAGCAGTTACAGGGTCGGGCTAGTAAACGAGCAGTACTTC. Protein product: CASSYRVGLVNEQYF.

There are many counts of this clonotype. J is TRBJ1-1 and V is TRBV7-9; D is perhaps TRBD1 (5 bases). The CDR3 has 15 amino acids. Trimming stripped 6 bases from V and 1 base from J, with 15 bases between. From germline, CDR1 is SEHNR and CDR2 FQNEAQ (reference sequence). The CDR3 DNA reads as TGTGCCAGCAGTTACACGGGGCGGGGGAACACTGAAGCTTTCTTT. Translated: CASSYTGRGNTEAFF. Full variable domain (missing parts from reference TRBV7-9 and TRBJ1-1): DTGVSQNPRHKITKRGQNVTFRCDPISEHNRLYWYRQTLGQGPEFLTYFQNEAQLEKSRLLSDRFSAERPKGSFSTLEIQRTEQGDSAMYLCASSYTGRGNTEAFFGQGTRLTVV.

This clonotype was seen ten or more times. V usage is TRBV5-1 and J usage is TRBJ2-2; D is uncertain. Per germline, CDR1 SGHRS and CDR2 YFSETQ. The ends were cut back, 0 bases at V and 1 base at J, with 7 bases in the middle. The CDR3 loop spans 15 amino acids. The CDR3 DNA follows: TGCGCCAGCAGCTTGGCTCTAAAGAACACCGGGGAGCTGTTTTTT. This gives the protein CASSLALKNTGELFF.

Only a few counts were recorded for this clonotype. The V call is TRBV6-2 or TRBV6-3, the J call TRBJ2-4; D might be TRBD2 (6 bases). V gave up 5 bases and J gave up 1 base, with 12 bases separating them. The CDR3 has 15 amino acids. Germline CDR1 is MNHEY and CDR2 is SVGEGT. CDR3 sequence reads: CASSSRDWAKNIQYF. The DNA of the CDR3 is TGTGCCAGCAGTAGCCGGGACTGGGCCAAAAACATTCAGTACTTC.

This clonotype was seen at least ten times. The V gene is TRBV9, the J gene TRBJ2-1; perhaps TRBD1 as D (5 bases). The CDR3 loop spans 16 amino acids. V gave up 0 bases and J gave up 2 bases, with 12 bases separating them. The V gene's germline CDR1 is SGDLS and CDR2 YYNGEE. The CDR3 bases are TGTGCCAGCAGCGTAGGAAGGCAGGGCACCTACAATGAGCAGTTCTTC. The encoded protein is CASSVGRQGTYNEQFF. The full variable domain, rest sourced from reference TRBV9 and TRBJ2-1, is DSGVTQTPKHLITATGQRVTLRCSPRSGDLSVYWYQQSLDQGLQFLIQYYNGEERAKGNILERFSAQQFPDLHSELNLSSLELGDSALYFCASSVGRQGTYNEQFFGPGTRLTVL.

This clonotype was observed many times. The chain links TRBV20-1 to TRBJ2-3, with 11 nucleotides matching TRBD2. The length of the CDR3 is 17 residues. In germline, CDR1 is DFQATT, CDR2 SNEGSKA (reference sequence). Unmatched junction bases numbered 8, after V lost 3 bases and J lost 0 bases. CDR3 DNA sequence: TGCAGTGCTAGTCCTATACTAGCGGGGGAAAGCACAGATACGCAGTATTTT. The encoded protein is CSASPILAGESTDTQYF.

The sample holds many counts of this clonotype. CDR3 region: CASSSGQEYEQYF. In DNA, the CDR3 is TGTGCCAGCAGTTCGGGACAGGAGTACGAGCAGTACTTC. The chain couples TRBV27 to TRBJ2-7; 8 bases map to TRBD1. V was clipped by 4 bases and J by 4 bases; unmatched bases: 3. This CDR3 spans 13 amino acids. Germline CDR1 MNHEY, CDR2 SMNVEV (reference sequence).

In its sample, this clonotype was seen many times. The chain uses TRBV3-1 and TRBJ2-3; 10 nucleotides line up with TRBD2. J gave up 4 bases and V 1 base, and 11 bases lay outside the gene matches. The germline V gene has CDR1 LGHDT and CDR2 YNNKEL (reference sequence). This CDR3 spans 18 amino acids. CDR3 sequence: CASSQGPILAGEADTQYF. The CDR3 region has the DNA TGTGCCAGCAGCCAAGGACCAATCCTAGCGGGGGAGGCAGATACGCAGTATTTT.

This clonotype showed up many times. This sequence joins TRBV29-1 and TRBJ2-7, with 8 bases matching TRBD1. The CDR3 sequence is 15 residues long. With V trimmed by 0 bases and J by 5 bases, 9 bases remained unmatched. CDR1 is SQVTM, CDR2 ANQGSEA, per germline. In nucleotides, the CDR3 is TGCAGCGTTGAAGACAGGGGGCAAGGTTTGGACGAGCAGTACTTC. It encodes CSVEDRGQGLDEQYF.

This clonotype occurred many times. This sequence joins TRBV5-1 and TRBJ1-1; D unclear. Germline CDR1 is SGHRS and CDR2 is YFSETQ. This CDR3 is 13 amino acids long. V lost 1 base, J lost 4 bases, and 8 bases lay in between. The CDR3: CASSLLGITEAFF. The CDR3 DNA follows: TGCGCCAGCAGCTTGTTAGGCATCACTGAAGCTTTCTTT.

CDR3: CASSYSGTGMFF. The CDR3 coding sequence is TGTGCCAGCAGTTATTCCGGGACAGGGATGTTCTTC. The V and J genes are TRBV6-5 and TRBJ2-1; the match to TRBD1 covers 9 bases. Germline V gene lookup returns CDR1 MNHEY and CDR2 SVGAGI. V was pared by 3 bases and J by 15 bases, with 6 bases of the junction left unmatched. CDR3 length: 12 residues.

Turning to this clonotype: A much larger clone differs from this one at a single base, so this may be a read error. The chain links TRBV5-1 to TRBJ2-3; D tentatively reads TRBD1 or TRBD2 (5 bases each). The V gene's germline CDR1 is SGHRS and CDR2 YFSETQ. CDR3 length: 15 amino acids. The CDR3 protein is CARSLPLAGTDTQYF. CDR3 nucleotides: TGCGCCAGAAGCTTACCCCTAGCAGGGACAGATACGCAGTATTTT.

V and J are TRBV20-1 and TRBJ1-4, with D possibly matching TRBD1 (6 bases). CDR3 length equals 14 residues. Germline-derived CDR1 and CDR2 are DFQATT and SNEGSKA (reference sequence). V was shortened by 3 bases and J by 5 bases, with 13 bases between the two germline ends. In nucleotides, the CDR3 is TGCAGTGCTAGGGTAGCAGGGGAAAATGAAAAACTGTTTTTT. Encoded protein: CSARVAGENEKLFF.

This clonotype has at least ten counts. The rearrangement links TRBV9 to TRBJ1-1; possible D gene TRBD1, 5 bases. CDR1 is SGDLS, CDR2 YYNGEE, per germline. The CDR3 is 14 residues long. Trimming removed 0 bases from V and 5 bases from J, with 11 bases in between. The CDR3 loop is CASSVGGVGTEAFF. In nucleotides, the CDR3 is TGTGCCAGCAGCGTAGGGGGGGTCGGAACTGAAGCTTTCTTT.

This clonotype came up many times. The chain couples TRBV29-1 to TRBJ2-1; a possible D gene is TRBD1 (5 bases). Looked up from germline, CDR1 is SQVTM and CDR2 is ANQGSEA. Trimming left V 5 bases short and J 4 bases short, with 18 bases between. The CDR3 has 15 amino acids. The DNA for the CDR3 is TGCAGCGTTCTTCAGGGCGACTCGGGTTACAATGAGCAGTTCTTC. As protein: CSVLQGDSGYNEQFF.

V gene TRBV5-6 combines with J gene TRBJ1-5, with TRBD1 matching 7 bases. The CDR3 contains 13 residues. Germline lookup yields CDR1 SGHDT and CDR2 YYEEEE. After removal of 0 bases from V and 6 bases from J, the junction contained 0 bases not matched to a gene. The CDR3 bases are TGTGCCAGCAGCTTGGGACAGGGTCAGCCCCAGCATTTT. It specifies CASSLGQGQPQHF. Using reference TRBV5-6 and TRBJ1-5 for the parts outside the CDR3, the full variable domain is DAGVTQSPTHLIKTRGQQVTLRCSPKSGHDTVSWYQQALGQGPQFIFQYYEEEERQRGNFPDRFSGHQFPNYSSELNVNALLLGDSALYLCASSLGQGQPQHFGDGTRLSIL.

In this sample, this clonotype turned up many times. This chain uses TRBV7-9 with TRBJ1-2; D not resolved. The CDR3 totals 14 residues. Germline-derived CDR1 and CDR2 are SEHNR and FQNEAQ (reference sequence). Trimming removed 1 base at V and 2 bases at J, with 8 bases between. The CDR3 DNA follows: TGTGCCAGCAGCTTAGGGAGGACGAACTATGGCTACACCTTC. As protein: CASSLGRTNYGYTF.

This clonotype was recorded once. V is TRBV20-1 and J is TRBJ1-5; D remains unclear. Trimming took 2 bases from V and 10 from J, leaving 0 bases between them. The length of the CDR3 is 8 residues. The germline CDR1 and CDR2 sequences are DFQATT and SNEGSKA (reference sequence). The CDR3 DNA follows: TGCAGTGCTAGACCCCAGCATTTT. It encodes CSARPQHF.

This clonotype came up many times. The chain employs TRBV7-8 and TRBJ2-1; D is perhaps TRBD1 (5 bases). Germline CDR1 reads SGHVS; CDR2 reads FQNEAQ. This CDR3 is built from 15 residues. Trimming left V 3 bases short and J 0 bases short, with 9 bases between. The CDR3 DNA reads TGTGCCAGCAGCTTCCCAGGGCCCTCCTACAATGAGCAGTTCTTC. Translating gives CASSFPGPSYNEQFF.

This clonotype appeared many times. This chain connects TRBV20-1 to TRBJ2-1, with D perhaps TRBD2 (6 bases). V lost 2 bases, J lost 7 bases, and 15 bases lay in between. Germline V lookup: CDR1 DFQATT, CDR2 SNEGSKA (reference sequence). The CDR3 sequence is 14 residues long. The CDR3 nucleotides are TGCAGTGCTAGATCGCCCTGGGGGGATAATGAGCAGTTCTTC. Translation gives CSARSPWGDNEQFF.

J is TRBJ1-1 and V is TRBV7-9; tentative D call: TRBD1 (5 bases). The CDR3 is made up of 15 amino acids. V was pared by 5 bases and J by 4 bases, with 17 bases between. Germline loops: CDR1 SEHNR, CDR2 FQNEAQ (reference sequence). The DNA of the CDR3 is TGTGCCAGCAGCCGTAGCGGGGCGACGGGCACTGAAGCTTTCTTT. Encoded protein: CASSRSGATGTEAFF. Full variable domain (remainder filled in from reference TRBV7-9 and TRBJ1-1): DTGVSQNPRHKITKRGQNVTFRCDPISEHNRLYWYRQTLGQGPEFLTYFQNEAQLEKSRLLSDRFSAERPKGSFSTLEIQRTEQGDSAMYLCASSRSGATGTEAFFGQGTRLTVV.

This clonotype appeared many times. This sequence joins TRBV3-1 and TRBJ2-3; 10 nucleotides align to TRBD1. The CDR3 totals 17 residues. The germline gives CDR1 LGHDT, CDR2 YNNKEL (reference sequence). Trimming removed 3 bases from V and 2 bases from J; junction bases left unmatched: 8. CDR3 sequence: CASSQEGGTGVTDTQYF. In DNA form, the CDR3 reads TGTGCCAGCAGCCAGGAGGGAGGGACAGGGGTCACAGATACGCAGTATTTT.